This T cell receptor (beta chain) was documented in a study of blood T cell repertoires in COVID-19. Study in general: Samples came from the United States, Italy and Spain, spanning acute and convalescent COVID-19. T cells, B-cell-depleted T cells, or PBMCs supplied cDNA or gDNA.

As processed by the authors: Nucleated cell number was recorded as an estimate derived from reference gene primer amplification. Sequencing was performed with immunoSEQ multiplex PCR; in TCRdb, only in-frame clones are kept and a portion is missing. V and J calls and clone size follow that table, whereas D and trimming were derived from the DNA. The data hold 13,000 to 15,000 clones, with approximately 91% observed a single time. This TCR was recovered from a woman aged 70-85 years in a cohort sampled during active or convalescent COVID-19. Sequencing used peripheral blood.

The CDR3 sequence: CASRVSSGDYEQYF. The CDR3 bases are TGTGCCAGCAGGGTGAGTAGCGGGGACTACGAGCAGTACTTC. The chain links TRBV27 to TRBJ2-7, with 8 bases lining up with TRBD2. CDR1 and CDR2 (germline): MNHEY, SMNVEV (reference sequence). The CDR3 has 14 amino acids. Trimming removed 6 bases from V and 3 bases from J; junction bases left unmatched: 7.